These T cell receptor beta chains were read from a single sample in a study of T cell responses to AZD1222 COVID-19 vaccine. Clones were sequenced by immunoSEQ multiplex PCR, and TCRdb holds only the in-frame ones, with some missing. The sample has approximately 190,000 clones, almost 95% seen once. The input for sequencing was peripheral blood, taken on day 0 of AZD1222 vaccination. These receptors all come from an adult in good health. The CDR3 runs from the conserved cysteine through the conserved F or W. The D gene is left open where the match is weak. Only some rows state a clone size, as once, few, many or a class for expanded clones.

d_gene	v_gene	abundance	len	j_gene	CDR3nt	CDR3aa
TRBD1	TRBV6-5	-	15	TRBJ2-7	TGTGCCAGCAGTTACTCGGGGACAGGGAGGAGTGAGCAGTACTTC	CASSYSGTGRSEQYF
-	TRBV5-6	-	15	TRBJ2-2	TGTGCCAGCAGCTTGGCGACCTCGGACACCGGGGAGCTGTTTTTT	CASSLATSDTGELFF
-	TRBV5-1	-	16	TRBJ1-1	TGCGCCAGCAGCTTTTCTACGACGGCTTCGGGTACTGAAGCTTTCTTT	CASSFSTTASGTEAFF
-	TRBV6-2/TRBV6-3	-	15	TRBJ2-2	TGTGCCAGCAGTTACGACGGGAGTAACACCGGGGAGCTGTTTTTT	CASSYDGSNTGELFF
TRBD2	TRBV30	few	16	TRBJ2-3	TGTGCCTGGAGTTCGGGACTAGGAAGGTACACAGATACGCAGTATTTT	CAWSSGLGRYTDTQYF
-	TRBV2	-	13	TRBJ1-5	TGTGCCAGCAGTGAACGGGGGAATCAGCCCCAGCATTTT	CASSERGNQPQHF
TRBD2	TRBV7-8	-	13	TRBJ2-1	TGTGCCAGCAGCTCGGGGGGTTACAATGAGCAGTTCTTC	CASSSGGYNEQFF
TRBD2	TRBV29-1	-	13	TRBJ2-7	TGCAGCGTTTCAGCGGGACCCTCCTACGAGCAGTACTTC	CSVSAGPSYEQYF
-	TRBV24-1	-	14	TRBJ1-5	TGTGCCACCAGTGATTTGTCGGGGAATCAGCCCCAGCATTTT	CATSDLSGNQPQHF
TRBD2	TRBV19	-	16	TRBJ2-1	TGTGCCAGTAGCCCACTAGCGGAAATTCCCTACAATGAGCAGTTCTTC	CASSPLAEIPYNEQFF
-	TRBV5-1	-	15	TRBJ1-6	TGCGCCAGCAGCTTGCTCGGGGGCCCGGAGTCACCCCTCCACTTT	CASSLLGGPESPLHF